The 5 T cell receptor beta chains below come from one sample, sequenced in a study of regulatory T cells in long-lasting Graves disease. Arm-PCR of CDR3 regions and iRepertoire HTBI primers were the basis on which TCR beta libraries were built. Via MiXCR, TCRdb re-called the multiplex PCR reads, giving one row per CDR3 protein. The data contain roughly 560,000 distinct CDR3 sequences, around 11% of them seen just once; the ten biggest clones take up roughly 8.2%. Documented time point: newly diagnosed GD, antithyroid drugs for less than 3 months. The TCR library was made from RNA extracted from PBMCs. This same sample was also part of a study on T cells in Graves' hyperthyroidism and ophthalmopathy.

This specimen was peripheral blood mononuclear cells (PBMCs), taken at new diagnosis, from a patient treated with antithyroid drugs. Every receptor here comes from a woman aged 25-40 years with Graves disease.

This clonotype was counted ten times or more. CDR3 bases: TGTGCCAGCAGTTACTCGACTGACAATGAGCAGTTCTTC. Protein: CASSYSTDNEQFF. V is TRBV6-5 and J is TRBJ2-1; D call uncertain. Trimming left V 0 bases short and J 5 bases short, with 5 bases between. The CDR3 runs 13 residues. CDR1 is MNHEY and CDR2 is SVGAGI in the germline V gene.

This clonotype was observed many times. This rearrangement joins TRBV6-1 to TRBJ2-7; D perhaps matches TRBD2 (5 bases). CDR3 length equals 15 residues. CDR1 is MNHNS, CDR2 SASEGT, per germline. V lost 5 bases and J lost 4, with 18 bases in between. CDR3 protein: CASSLDPGESYEQYF. As DNA, the CDR3 is TGTGCCAGCAGTCTTGACCCCGGGGAGAGTTACGAGCAGTACTTC.

J is TRBJ2-3 and V is TRBV24-1; 13 bases align to TRBD2. V gave up 3 bases and J gave up 5 bases; unmatched junction bases: 13. Germline V CDR1 and CDR2: KGHDR, SFDVKD. This CDR3 has 19 residues. The chain's CDR3 is CATSDPPGRTSGSIDTQYF. CDR3 in DNA: TGTGCCACCAGTGATCCCCCCGGCAGGACTAGCGGGAGTATAGATACGCAGTATTTT.

This clonotype was recorded at least ten times. V gene TRBV12-3 or TRBV12-4 combines with J gene TRBJ1-6; D is possibly TRBD1 (5 bases). There are 17 residues in the CDR3. The V gene lost 0 bases and the J gene lost 9 bases, with 18 bases spanning the gap. CDR3 DNA: TGTGCCAGCAGTTTAGCGTCGGACATACCTTACGGTTCACCCCTCCACTTT. Amino acids: CASSLASDIPYGSPLHF.

This clonotype was found a few times. V and J are TRBV29-1 and TRBJ2-3; no firm D call. CDR1 is SQVTM, CDR2 ANQGSEA, per germline. Trimming left V 4 bases short and J 4 bases short, with 9 bases between. The CDR3 totals 12 residues. The CDR3 loop reads CSVVAAADTQYF. In DNA, the CDR3 is TGCAGCGTTGTGGCCGCCGCAGATACGCAGTATTTT.